The T cell receptor beta chain under discussion was sequenced for a study of tumor-infiltrating lymphocytes in oesophageal squamous cell carcinoma. This clonotype has at least ten counts. This may be a read error, as it is one base from a much larger clone. One entry per CDR3 protein, called by TCRdb with MiXCR from the PCR reads. The sample contains approximately 12,000 distinct CDR3 sequences, around three fifths of which appear only once. This TCR derives from a male donor with esophageal squamous cell carcinoma. The sequenced sample was esophageal tumor tissue.

The CDR3 spells CASSSAPSSYNEQYF. DNA for the CDR3: TGTGCCAGCAGCTCGGCCCCGAGCTCCTACAATGAGCAGTACTTC. This rearrangement joins TRBV7-3 to TRBJ2-1; D unresolved. The end of the DNA fits TRBJ2-7 better, so the J call may be wrong. This CDR3 has 15 residues. Germline CDR1 and CDR2: SGHTA and FQGTGA.